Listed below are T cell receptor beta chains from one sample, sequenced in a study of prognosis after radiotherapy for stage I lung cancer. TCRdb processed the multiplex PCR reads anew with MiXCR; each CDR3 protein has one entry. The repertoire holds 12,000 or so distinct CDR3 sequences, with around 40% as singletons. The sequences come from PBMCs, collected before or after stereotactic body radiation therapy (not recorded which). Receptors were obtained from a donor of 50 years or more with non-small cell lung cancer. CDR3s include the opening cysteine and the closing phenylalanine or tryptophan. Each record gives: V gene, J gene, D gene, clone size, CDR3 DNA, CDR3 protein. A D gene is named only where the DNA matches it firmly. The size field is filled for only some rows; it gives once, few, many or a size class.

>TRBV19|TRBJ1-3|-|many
TGTGCCAGTAGTAGGACAGGAAACACCATATATTTT
CASSRTGNTIYF
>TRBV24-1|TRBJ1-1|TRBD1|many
TGTGCCACCAGGGGACAGGGGGCGAGTACTGAAGCTTTCTTT
CATRGQGASTEAFF
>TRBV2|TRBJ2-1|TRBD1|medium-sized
TGTGCCAGCAGTGAAGACAGGGGATCTCGAAATGAGCAGTTCTTC
CASSEDRGSRNEQFF
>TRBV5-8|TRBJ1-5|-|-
TGTGCCAGCAGCTTGGATGGGTATAGCAATCAGCCCCAGCATTTT
CASSLDGYSNQPQHF
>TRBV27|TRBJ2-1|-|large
TGTGCCAGCATCCCCTCAGCCGGAGGAGCGCAGACCTACAATGAGCAGTTCTTC
CASIPSAGGAQTYNEQFF
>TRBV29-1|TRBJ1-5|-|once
TGCGGCGTTGGGGAGCAGCATCAGCCCCAGCATTTT
CGVGEQHQPQHF
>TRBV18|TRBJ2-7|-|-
TGTGCCAGCTCAGCACGCGGGGCCTCCTACGAGCAGTACTTC
CASSARGASYEQYF
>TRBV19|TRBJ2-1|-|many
TGTGCCAGTAGTATAAACCCCCTTATAGTCGATGAGCAGTTCTTC
CASSINPLIVDEQFF
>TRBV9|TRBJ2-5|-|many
TGTGCCAGCAGCGTTTGGGGGCAAGAGACCCAGTACTTC
CASSVWGQETQYF
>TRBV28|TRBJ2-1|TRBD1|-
TGTGCCAGCAGTTCCCCCCGGGACAGGGGGCGCGGTGAGCAGTTCTTC
CASSSPRDRGRGEQFF
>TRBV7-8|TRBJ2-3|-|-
TGTGCCAGCAGCTTGCCGACAGCGGCTAGCACAGATACGCAGTATTTT
CASSLPTAASTDTQYF
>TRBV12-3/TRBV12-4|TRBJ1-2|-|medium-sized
TGTGCCAGCAGTTTGGGGGAATGGGATGGCTACACCTTC
CASSLGEWDGYTF
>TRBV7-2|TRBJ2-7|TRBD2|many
TGTGCCAGCAGCGCGACTAGCGGGATAAACGAGCAGTACTTC
CASSATSGINEQYF
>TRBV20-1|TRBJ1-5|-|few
TGCAGTGCTAGAGACAGGGTCATAGAGCCCCAGCATTTT
CSARDRVIEPQHF
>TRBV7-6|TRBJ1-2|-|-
TGTGCCAGCAGCTTAGCAGGGAACTATGGCTACACCTTC
CASSLAGNYGYTF
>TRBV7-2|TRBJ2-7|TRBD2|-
TGTGCCAGCAGCTTAGCCACTAGCGGAGCCTACGAGCAGTACTTC
CASSLATSGAYEQYF
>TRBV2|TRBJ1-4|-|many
TGTGCCAGCAGTGGGGGTTCCGATGAAAAACTGTTTTTT
CASSGGSDEKLFF
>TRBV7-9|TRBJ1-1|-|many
TGTGCCAGCAGCCTACGACAGGACGCAGGGACTGAAGCTTTCTTT
CASSLRQDAGTEAFF
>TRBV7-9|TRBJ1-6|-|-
TGTGCCAGCGACCCCATTTCAAGCACTAATTCACCCCTCCACTTT
CASDPISSTNSPLHF
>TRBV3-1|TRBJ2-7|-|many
TGTGCCAGCAGCCAAACAGTTTACTACGAGCAGTACTTC
CASSQTVYYEQYF
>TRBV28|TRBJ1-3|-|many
TGTGCCAGCAGCTTCAGGGGCTCTGGAAACACCATATATTTT
CASSFRGSGNTIYF
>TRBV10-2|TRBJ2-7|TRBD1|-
TGTTCCAGCAGCGAAGCGGGACAGGGGGCCTACGAGCAGTACTTC
CSSSEAGQGAYEQYF
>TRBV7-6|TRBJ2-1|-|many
TGTGCCAGCAGCGCTCAAGTGGGAGCGCCCTACAATGAGCAGTTCTTC
CASSAQVGAPYNEQFF
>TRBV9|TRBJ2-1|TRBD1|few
TGTGCCAGCTCACAGGGGATGGGAATGGTCAATGAGCAGTTCTTC
CASSQGMGMVNEQFF
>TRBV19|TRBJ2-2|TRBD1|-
TGTGCCAGTACAGGGGGCGAGGGCACCGGGGAGCTGTTTTTT
CASTGGEGTGELFF
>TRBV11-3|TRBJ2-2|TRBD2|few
TGTGCCAGCAGCTTAGTAGCGGGAGACGGTACCGGGGAGCTGTTTTTT
CASSLVAGDGTGELFF
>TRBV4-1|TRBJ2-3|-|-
TGTGCCAGCAGCCAAGTCTGGGGGTCTAGAACAGATACGCAGTATTTT
CASSQVWGSRTDTQYF
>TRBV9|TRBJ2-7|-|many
TGTGCCAGCACCCCAGGGGAGGGGGCAGGGACGTTATACGAGCAGTACTTC
CASTPGEGAGTLYEQYF
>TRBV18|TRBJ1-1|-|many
TGTGCCAGCTCACCGGGCTGGGCCCAGAATGAAGCTTTCTTT
CASSPGWAQNEAFF
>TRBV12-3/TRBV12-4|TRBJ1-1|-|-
TGTGCCAGCAGTTTAGGGGTAGGGGGGTGGAACACTGAGGCTTTCTTT
CASSLGVGGWNTEAFF
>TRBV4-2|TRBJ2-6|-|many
TGTGCCAGCAGCCAAGTCTTGGCTGGGGCCAACGTCCTGACTTTC
CASSQVLAGANVLTF
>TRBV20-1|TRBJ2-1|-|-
TGCAGTGCTAGCAGTGCGGGGCTCTACAATGAGCAGTTCTTC
CSASSAGLYNEQFF
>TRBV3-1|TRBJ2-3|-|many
TGTGCCAGCAGCCGGAGACTAGGGAAGGATCCAGATACGCAGTATTTT
CASSRRLGKDPDTQYF
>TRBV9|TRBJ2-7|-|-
TGTGCAAGCAGCGTAGGTGGAGGGTCTAGACACGAGCAGTACTTC
CASSVGGGSRHEQYF
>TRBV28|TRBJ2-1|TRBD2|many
TGTGCCAGCAGTTTTTTAGGACTAGAGTCCGACGTCGAGTTCTTC
CASSFLGLESDVEFF
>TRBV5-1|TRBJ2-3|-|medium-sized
TGCGCCAGCAGCTTGGGCCCTAGGCGGGCACTTAGCACAGATACGCAGTATTTT
CASSLGPRRALSTDTQYF
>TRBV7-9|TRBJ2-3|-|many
TGTGCCAGCAGCTTAAGGGACAGCACAGATACGCAGTATTTT
CASSLRDSTDTQYF
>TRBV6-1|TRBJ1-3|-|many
TGTGCCAGCAATCAGGGAACTGGAAACACCATATATTTT
CASNQGTGNTIYF
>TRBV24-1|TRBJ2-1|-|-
TGTGCCACCAGTTGGGTGGGGATAGGATACAATGAGCAGTTCTTC
CATSWVGIGYNEQFF